This TCR beta chain originates from a study of blood T cell repertoires in COVID-19 (dated by TCRdb to 2020 to 2022). Describing the broader study: Collaborator samples came from the United States, Italy and Spain and covered acute and convalescent phases of COVID-19. The prospective study material was composed of cDNA or gDNA derived from T cells, B-cell-depleted T cells, or PBMCs. Subjects who had been exposed to COVID-19, were actively infected with it, or had recovered from it provided the deeply sampled blood TCRbeta repertoires that made up the dataset. A freely available public database, intended as a resource for researchers studying the immune response to SARS-CoV-2, is where the repertoires were released. Samples came from the ongoing ImmuneRACE study (first 160 participants) plus 1,254 subjects from 6 global collaborators. The sample metadata nearly always contained a de-identified subject ID, COVID-19 status, age in years and sex. Where available, HLA class I and class II types were obtained from metadata supplied by the sample provider rather than from assay-based typing.

Counted from cysteine to phenylalanine, this CDR3 has 14 amino acids. Left in the record is the CDR3 DNA by itself, 42 bases read in frame from the first base. The germline V end is reduced by 2 bases and the J end by 10 bases; junction bases left unmatched: 4. Sequences MNHEY (CDR1) and SMNVEV (CDR2) are obtained from the germline V gene (reference sequence). As concerns this clone: Its cognate antigen has yet to be identified. No base-level quality is on record; no much larger clone is a single base apart.

Results and caveats for the whole study, not just this receptor: How much clinical and demographic metadata was included differed by source and by participant, and the metadata was provided uncurated.

Whole blood was collected in K2EDTA tubes by collaborating institutions according to the institutions' own protocols. Collaborator samples were shipped for TCRbeta analysis as frozen whole blood, isolated PBMCs, or DNA extracted from either sample type. TCRbeta CDR3 regions were amplified from genomic DNA by means of the immunoSEQ Assay, a bias-controlled multiplex PCR. Concerning the study's data processing: The number of nucleated cells in each sample was estimated from the amplification of reference gene primers within the assay. To quantify the absolute abundance of each unique TCRbeta CDR3 rearrangement, sequence reads were collapsed and filtered. For each sample, productive Simpson clonality was calculated as the square root of Simpson's diversity index over productive rearrangements. The clones in this table, taken by TCRdb from immuneACCESS, are in-frame only. Not every clone is retained; where verified, under half of the shortfall comes from an unresolved V gene, and the cause of the rest is unknown. From that table come the V and J calls and clone size; the DNA was used to work out D and trimming. For this sample there are 75,000 or so clones; roughly 78% appear just once. Clones ranked in the top ten supply 8.5% to 12% of the sample.

The chain joins TRBV27 to TRBJ1-6; 8 central nucleotides agree with TRBD1. The sequence derives from a man aged 55 to 69 with acute or convalescent COVID-19. Sequencing was performed on peripheral blood. The CDR3 here reads CASSLRTGHSPLHF. The nucleotide sequence reads TGTGCCAGCAGTTTAAGGACAGGGCACTCACCCCTCCACTTT.